This entry features one TCR beta chain sequence. Here immunoSEQ multiplex PCR was the method, and the copy in TCRdb shows in-frame clones only, minus some. The table lists about 310,000 clones, approximately 89% of them singletons. The source of the sample is a study of blood T cell repertoires in COVID-19. Germline lookup yields CDR1 SGDLS and CDR2 YYNGEE. Trimming removed 3 bases from V and 4 bases from J; junction bases left unmatched: 13. The CDR3 has 17 residues. The chain couples TRBV9 to TRBJ2-3, with TRBD2 identical over 8 bases. This TCR came from a woman in her twenties or thirties who had recovered from COVID-19. The sample was PBMCs or T cells enriched from blood (not recorded which). DNA of the CDR3: TGTGCCAGCAGCGCCGCGTTCGGGGGGGAGCAAGCAGATACGCAGTATTTT. Protein product: CASSAAFGGEQADTQYF.